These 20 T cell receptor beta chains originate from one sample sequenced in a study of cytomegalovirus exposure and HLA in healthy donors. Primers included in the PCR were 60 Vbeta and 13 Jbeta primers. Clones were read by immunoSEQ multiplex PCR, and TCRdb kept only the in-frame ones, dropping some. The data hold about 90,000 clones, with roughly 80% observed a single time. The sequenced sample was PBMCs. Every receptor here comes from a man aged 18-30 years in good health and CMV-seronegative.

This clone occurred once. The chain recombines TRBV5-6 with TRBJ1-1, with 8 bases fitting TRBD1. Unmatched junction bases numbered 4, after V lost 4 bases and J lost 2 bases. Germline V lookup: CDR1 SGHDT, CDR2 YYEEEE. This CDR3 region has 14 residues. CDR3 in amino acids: CASSHRGANTEAFF. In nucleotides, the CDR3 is TGTGCCAGCAGCCACAGGGGGGCCAACACTGAAGCTTTCTTT.

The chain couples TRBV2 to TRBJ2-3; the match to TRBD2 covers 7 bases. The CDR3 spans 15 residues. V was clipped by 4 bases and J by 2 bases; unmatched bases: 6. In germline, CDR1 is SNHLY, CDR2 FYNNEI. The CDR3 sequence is CASSVVGGSTDTQYF. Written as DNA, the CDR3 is TGTGCCAGCAGTGTCGTCGGGGGGTCCACAGATACGCAGTATTTT.

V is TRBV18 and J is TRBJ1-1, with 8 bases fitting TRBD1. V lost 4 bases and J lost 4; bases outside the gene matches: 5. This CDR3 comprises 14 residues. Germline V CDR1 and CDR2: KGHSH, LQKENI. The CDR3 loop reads CASSLGQGATEAFF. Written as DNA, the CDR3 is TGTGCCAGCTCACTCGGACAGGGTGCCACTGAAGCTTTCTTT.

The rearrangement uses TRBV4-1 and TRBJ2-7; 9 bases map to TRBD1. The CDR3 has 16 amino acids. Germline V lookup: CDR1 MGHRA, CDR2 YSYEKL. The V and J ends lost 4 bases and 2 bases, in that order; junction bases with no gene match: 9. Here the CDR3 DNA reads TGCGCCAGCAGCCCCGGCCGCGGGACAGGGACCTACGAGCAGTACTTC. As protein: CASSPGRGTGTYEQYF.

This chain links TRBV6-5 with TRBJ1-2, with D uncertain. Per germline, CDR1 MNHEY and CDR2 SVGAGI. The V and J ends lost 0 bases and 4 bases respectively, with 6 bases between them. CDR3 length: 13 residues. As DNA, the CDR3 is TGTGCCAGCAGTTACTCTAACGGCTATGGCTACACCTTC. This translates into CASSYSNGYGYTF.

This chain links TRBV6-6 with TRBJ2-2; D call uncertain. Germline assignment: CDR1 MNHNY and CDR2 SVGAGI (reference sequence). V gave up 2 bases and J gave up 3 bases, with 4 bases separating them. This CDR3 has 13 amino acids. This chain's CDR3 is CASSYTDTGELFF. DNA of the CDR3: TGTGCCAGCAGTTACACGGACACCGGGGAGCTGTTTTTT.

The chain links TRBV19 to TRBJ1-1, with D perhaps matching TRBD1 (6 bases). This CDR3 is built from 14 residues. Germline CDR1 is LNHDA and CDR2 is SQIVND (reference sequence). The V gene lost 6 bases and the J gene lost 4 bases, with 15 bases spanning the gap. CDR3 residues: CASSGQGPVTEAFF. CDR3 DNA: TGTGCCAGTAGCGGTCAGGGGCCGGTCACTGAAGCTTTCTTT.

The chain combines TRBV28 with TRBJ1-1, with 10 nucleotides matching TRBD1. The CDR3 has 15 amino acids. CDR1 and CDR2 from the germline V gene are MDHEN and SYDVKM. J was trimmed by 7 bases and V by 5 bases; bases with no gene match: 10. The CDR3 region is CASSGPGQGRGEAFF. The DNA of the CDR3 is TGTGCCAGCAGTGGTCCGGGACAGGGGAGGGGTGAAGCTTTCTTT.

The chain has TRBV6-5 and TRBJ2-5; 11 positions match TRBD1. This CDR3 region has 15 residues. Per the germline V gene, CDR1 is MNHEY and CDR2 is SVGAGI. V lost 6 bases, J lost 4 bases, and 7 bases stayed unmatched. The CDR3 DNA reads TGTGCCAGCAGCCGGGACAGGGGGATCGGAGAGACCCAGTACTTC. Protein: CASSRDRGIGETQYF.

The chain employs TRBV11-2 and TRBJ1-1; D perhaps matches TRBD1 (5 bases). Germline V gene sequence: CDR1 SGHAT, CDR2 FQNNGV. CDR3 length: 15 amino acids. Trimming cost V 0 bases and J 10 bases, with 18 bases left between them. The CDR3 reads CASSLELVRGVGAFF. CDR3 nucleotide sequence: TGTGCCAGCAGCTTAGAATTGGTCCGGGGGGTGGGAGCTTTCTTT.

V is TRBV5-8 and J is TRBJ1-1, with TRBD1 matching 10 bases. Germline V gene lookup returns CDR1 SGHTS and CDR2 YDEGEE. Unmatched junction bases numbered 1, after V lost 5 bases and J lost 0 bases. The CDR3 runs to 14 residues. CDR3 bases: TGTGCCAGCAGGGGGACAGGGGTGAACACTGAAGCTTTCTTT. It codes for CASRGTGVNTEAFF.

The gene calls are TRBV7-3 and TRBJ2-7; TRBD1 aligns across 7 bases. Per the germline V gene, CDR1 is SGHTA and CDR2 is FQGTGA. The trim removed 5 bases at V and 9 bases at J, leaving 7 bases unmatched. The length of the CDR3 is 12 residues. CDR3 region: CASSTGTDGQYF. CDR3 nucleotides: TGTGCCAGCAGCACCGGGACAGATGGGCAGTACTTC.

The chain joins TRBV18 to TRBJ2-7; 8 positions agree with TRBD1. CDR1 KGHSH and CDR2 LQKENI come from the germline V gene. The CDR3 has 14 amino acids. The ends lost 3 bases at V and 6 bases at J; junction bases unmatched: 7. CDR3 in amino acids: CASSPPDRVAEQYF. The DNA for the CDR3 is TGTGCCAGCTCACCGCCGGACAGGGTAGCCGAGCAGTACTTC.

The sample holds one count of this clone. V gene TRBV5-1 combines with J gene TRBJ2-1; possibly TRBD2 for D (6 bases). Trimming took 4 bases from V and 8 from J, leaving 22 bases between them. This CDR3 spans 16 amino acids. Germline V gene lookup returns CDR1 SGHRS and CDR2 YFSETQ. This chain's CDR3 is CASSLEAGPRGDEQFF. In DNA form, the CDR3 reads TGCGCCAGCAGCCTTGAAGCGGGCCCCAGAGGCGATGAGCAGTTCTTC. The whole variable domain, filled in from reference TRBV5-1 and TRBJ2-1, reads KAGVTQTPRYLIKTRGQQVTLSCSPISGHRSVSWYQQTPGQGLQFLFEYFSETQRNKGNFPGRFSGRQFSNSRSEMNVSTLELGDSALYLCASSLEAGPRGDEQFFGPGTRLTVL.

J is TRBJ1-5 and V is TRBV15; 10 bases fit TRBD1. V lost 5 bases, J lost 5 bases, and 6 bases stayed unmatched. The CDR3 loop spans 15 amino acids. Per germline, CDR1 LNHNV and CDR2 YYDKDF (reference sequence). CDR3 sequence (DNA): TGTGCCACCAGCGGCCGGGACAGGGGTTATCAGCCCCAGCATTTT. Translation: CATSGRDRGYQPQHF.

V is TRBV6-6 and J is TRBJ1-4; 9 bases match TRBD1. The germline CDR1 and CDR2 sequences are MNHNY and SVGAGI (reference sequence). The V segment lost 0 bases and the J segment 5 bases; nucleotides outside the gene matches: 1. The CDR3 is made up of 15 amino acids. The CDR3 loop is CASSYSGTGNEKLFF. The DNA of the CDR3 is TGTGCCAGCAGTTACTCCGGGACAGGGAATGAAAAACTGTTTTTT.

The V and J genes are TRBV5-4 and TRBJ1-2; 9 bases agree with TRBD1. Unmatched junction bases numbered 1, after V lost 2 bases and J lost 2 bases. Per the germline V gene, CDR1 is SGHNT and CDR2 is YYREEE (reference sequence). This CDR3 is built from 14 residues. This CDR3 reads CASSLDRGNYGYTF. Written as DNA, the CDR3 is TGTGCCAGCAGCTTAGACAGGGGGAACTATGGCTACACCTTC.

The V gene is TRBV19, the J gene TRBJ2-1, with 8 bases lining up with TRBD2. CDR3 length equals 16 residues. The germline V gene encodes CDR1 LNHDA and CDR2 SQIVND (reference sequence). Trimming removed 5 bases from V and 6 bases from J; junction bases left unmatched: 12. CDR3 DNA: TGTGCCAGTAGTCCCGGATGGGCTAGCGGGTCCAATGAGCAGTTCTTC. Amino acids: CASSPGWASGSNEQFF.

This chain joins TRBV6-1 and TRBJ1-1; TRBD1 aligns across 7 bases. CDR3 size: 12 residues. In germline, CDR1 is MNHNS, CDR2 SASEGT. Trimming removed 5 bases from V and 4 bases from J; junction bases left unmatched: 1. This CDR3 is CASSSGGTEAFF. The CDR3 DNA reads TGTGCCAGCAGTTCAGGGGGCACTGAAGCTTTCTTT.

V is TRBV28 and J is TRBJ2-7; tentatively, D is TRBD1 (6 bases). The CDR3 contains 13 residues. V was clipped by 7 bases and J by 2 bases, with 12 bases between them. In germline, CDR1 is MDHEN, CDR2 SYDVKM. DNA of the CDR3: TGTGCCAGCAATGAGCAGGGGCCCTACGAGCAGTACTTC. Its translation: CASNEQGPYEQYF.